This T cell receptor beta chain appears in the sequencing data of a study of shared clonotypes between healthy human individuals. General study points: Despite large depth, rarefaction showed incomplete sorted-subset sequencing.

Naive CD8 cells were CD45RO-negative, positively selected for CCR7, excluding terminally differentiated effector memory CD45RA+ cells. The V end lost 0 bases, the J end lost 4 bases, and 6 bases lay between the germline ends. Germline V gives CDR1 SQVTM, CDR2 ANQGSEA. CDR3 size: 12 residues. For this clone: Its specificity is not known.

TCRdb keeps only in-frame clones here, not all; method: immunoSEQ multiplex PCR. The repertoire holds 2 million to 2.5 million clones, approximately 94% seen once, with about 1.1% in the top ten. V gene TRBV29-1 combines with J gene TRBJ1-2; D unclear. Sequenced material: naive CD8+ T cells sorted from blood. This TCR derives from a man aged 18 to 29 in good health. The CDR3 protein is CSVEDMGYGYTF. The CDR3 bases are TGCAGCGTTGAAGATATGGGCTATGGCTACACCTTC. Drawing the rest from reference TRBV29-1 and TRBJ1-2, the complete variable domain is SAVISQKPSRDICQRGTSLTIQCQVDSQVTMMFWYRQQPGQSLTLIATANQGSEATYESGFVIDKFPISRPNLTFSTLTVSNMSPEDSSIYLCSVEDMGYGYTFGSGTRLTVV.